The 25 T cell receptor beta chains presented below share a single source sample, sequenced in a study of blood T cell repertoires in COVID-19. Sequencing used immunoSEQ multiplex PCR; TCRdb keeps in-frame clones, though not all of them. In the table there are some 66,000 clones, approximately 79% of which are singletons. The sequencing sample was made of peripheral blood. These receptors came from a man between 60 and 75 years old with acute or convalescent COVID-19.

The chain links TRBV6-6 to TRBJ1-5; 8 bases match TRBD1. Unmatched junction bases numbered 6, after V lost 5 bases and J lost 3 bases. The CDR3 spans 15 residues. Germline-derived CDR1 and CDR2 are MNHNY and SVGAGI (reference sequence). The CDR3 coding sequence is TGTGCCAGCAGTCAGGGGGCGTTTGACAATCAGCCCCAGCATTTT. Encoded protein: CASSQGAFDNQPQHF.

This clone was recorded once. CDR3 in DNA: TGTGCCATCTCCACAGGGGTCACAGATACGCAGTATTTT. It codes for CAISTGVTDTQYF. V usage is TRBV10-3 and J usage is TRBJ2-3; 7 bases are shared with TRBD1. Trimming at V came to 8 bases and at J to 2 bases, leaving 4 bases not matched to a gene. Germline V gene lookup returns CDR1 ENHRY and CDR2 SYGVKD. This CDR3 has 13 residues.

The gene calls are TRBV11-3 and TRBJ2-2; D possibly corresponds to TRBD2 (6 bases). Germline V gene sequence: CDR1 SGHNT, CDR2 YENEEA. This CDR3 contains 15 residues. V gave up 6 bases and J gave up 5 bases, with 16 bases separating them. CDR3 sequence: CASRRARGWTGELFF. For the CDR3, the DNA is TGTGCCAGCAGAAGGGCCCGGGGGTGGACCGGGGAGCTGTTTTTT.

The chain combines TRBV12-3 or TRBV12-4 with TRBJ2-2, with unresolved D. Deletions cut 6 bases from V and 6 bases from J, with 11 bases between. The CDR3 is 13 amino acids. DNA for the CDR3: TGTGCCAGCAGGGGCCCCTTTGCCGGGGAGCTGTTTTTT. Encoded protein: CASRGPFAGELFF.

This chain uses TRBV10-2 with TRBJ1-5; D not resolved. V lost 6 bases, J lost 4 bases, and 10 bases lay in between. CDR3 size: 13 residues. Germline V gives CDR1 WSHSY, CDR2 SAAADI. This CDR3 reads CASSTTGNQPQHF. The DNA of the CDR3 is TGCGCCAGCAGCACTACCGGGAATCAGCCCCAGCATTTT.

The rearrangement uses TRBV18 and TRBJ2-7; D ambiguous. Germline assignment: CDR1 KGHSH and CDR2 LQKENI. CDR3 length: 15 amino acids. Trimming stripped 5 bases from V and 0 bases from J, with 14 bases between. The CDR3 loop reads CASSSDKTFSYEQYF. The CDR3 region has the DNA TGTGCCAGCTCATCAGACAAAACTTTCTCCTACGAGCAGTACTTC.

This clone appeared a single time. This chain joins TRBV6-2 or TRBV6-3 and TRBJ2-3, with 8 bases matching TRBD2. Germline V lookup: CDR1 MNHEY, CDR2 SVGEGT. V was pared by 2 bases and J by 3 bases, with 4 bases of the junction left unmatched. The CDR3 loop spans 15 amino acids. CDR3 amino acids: CASSYAREGTDTQYF. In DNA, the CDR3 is TGTGCCAGCAGTTACGCCCGGGAGGGAACAGATACGCAGTATTTT.

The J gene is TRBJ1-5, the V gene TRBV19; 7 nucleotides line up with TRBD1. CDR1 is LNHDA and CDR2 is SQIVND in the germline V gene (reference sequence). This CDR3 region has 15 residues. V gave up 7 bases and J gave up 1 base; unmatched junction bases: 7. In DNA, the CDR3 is TGTGCCAGTAAGTTCGAGGGGGCGAGCAATCAGCCCCAGCATTTT. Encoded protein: CASKFEGASNQPQHF.

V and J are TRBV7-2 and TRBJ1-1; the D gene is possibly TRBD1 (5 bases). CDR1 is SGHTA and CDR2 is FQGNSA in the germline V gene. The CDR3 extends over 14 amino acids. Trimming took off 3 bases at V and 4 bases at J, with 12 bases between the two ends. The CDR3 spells CASSFRGFSTEAFF. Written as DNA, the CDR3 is TGTGCCAGCAGCTTTAGGGGATTCAGCACTGAAGCTTTCTTT. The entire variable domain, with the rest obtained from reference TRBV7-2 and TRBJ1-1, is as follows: GAGVSQSPSNKVTEKGKDVELRCDPISGHTALYWYRQSLGQGLEFLIYFQGNSAPDKSGLPSDRFSAERTGGSVSTLTIQRTQQEDSAVYLCASSFRGFSTEAFFGQGTRLTVV.

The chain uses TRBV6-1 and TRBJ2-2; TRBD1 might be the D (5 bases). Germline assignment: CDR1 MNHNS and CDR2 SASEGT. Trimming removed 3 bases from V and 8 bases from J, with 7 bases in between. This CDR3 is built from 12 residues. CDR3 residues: CASSDRVGELFF. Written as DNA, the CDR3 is TGTGCCAGCAGTGACAGGGTAGGGGAGCTGTTTTTT.

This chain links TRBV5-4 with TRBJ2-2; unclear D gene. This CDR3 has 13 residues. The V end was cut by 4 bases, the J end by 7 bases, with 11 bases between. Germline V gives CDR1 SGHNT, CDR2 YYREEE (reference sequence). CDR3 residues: CASSNLPGGELFF. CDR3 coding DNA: TGTGCCAGCAGCAACCTCCCCGGCGGGGAGCTGTTTTTT.

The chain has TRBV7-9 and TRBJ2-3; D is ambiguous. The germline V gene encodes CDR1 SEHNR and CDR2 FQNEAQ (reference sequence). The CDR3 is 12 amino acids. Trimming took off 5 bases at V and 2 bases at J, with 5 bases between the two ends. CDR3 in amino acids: CASSANTDTQYF. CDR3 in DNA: TGTGCCAGCAGCGCGAACACAGATACGCAGTATTTT.

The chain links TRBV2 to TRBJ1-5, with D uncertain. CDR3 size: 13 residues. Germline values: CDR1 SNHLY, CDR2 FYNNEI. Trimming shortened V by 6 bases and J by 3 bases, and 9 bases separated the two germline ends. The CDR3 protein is CASRPQLNQPQHF. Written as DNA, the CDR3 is TGTGCCAGCAGGCCCCAACTCAATCAGCCCCAGCATTTT.

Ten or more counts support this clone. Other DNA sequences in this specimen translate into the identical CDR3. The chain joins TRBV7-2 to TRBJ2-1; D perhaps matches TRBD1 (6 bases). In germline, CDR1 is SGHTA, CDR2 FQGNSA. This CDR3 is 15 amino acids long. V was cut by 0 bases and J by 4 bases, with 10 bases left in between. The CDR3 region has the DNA TGTGCCAGCAGCTTAGCCAGGGGCAGTTACAATGAGCAGTTCTTC. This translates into CASSLARGSYNEQFF.

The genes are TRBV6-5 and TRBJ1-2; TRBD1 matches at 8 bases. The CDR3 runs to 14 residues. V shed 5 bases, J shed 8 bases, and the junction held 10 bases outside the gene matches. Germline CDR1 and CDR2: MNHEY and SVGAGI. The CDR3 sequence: CASSQGQGAGGYTF. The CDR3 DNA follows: TGTGCCAGCAGTCAGGGGCAGGGGGCGGGAGGCTACACCTTC.

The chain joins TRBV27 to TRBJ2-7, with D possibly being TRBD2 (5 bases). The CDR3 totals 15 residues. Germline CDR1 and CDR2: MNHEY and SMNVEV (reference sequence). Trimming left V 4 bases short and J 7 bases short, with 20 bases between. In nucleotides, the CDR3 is TGTGCCAGCAGTTCACGAGGGTCGGGGTTCGGGGAGCAGTACTTC. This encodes CASSSRGSGFGEQYF.

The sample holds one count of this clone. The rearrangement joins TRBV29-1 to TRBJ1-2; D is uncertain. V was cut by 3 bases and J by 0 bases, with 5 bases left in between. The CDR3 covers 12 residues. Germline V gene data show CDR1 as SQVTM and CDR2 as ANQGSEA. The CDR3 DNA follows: TGCAGCGTTGAGTCCTCTAACTATGGCTACACCTTC. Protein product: CSVESSNYGYTF.

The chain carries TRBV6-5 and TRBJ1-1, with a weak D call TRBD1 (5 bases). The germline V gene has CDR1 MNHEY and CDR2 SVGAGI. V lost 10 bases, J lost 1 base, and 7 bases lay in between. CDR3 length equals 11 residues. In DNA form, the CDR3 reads TGTGCCACTAGGGGGAACACTGAAGCTTTCTTT. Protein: CATRGNTEAFF.

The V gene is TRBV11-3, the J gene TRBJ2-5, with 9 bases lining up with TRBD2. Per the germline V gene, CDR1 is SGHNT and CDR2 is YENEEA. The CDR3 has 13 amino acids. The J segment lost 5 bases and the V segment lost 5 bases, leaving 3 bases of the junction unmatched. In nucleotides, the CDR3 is TGTGCCAGCAGCCCTAGCGGGGTGGAGACCCAGTACTTC. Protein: CASSPSGVETQYF.

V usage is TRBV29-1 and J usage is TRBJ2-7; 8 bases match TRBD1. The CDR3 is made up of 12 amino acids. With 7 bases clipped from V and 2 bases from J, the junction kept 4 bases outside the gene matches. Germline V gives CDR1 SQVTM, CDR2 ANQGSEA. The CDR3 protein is CSGTQGAYEQYV. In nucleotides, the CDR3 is TGCAGCGGAACACAGGGGGCCTACGAGCAGTACGTC.

The DNA of the CDR3 is TGTGCCAGCAGCTTAGATCGGGGGTTCGATGGCTACACCTTC. This gives the protein CASSLDRGFDGYTF. The J gene is TRBJ1-2, the V gene TRBV11-3; D might be TRBD1 (5 bases). The CDR3 sequence is 14 residues long. Germline CDR1 and CDR2: SGHNT and YENEEA. V was shortened by 0 bases and J by 6 bases, with 11 bases between the two germline ends.

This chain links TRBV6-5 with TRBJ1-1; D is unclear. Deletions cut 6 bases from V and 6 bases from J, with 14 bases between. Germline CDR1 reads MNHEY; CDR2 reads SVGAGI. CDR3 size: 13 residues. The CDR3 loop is CASRPTVIAEAFF. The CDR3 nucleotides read TGTGCCAGCAGACCCACAGTGATCGCTGAAGCTTTCTTT.

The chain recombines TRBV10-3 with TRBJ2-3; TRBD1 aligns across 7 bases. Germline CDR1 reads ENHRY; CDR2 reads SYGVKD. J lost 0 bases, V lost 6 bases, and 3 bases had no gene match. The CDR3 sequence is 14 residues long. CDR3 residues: CAIRVTGSTDTQYF. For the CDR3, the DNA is TGTGCCATCAGAGTGACAGGGAGCACAGATACGCAGTATTTT.

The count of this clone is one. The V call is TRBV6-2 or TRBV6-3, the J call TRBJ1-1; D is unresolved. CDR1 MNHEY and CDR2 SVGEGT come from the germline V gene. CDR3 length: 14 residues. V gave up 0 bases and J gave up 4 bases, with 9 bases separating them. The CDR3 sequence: CASSYSPYATEAFF. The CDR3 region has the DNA TGTGCCAGCAGTTACTCTCCCTATGCCACTGAAGCTTTCTTT.

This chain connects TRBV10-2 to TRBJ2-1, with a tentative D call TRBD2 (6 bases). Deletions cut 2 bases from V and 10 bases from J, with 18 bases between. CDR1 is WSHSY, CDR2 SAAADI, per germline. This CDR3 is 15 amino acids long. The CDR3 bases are TGCGCCAGCAGTGAGATCGGGGGAACTGGGAACGAGCAGTTCTTC. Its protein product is CASSEIGGTGNEQFF.